A single sample is the source of the 21 T cell receptor beta chains below, sequenced in a study of early T cells in non-severe SARS-CoV-2 infection. TCRdb re-called the 5' RACE reads through MiXCR, storing one row per CDR3 protein. The sample carries approximately 66,000 distinct CDR3 sequences, around 13% recorded once. The sequenced sample was whole blood. These receptors were obtained from an adult who was a healthcare worker with PCR-confirmed SARS-CoV-2 infection or an uninfected control (not recorded which).

The sample holds many counts of this clonotype. The chain recombines TRBV3-1 with TRBJ1-4, with D unclear. The CDR3 spans 14 residues. V was pared by 2 bases and J by 0 bases, with 4 bases between. The germline V gene encodes CDR1 LGHDT and CDR2 YNNKEL (reference sequence). CDR3 loop: CASSQRATNEKLFF. CDR3 nucleotides: TGTGCCAGCAGCCAACGTGCAACTAATGAAAAACTGTTTTTT.

The J gene is TRBJ2-3, the V gene TRBV5-1; the match to TRBD1 covers 7 bases. CDR3 size: 13 residues. Germline CDR1 SGHRS, CDR2 YFSETQ. J gave up 6 bases and V 4 bases, and 5 bases lay outside the gene matches. The CDR3 region is CASSRQGQDTQYF. The CDR3 nucleotides read TGCGCCAGCAGCCGACAGGGACAGGATACGCAGTATTTT.

This clonotype was observed a handful of times. The gene calls are TRBV6-2 or TRBV6-3 and TRBJ1-2; weak D call: TRBD1 (6 bases). The CDR3 runs 13 residues. Germline-derived CDR1 and CDR2 are MNHEY and SVGEGT. Trimming removed 7 bases at V and 6 bases at J, with 15 bases between. The CDR3 DNA sequence: TGTGCCAGCAAAACTCCGGGGGCTGATGGCTACACCTTC. Protein sequence: CASKTPGADGYTF.

The chain joins TRBV7-2 to TRBJ2-5; 7 nucleotides agree with TRBD2. The trim removed 4 bases at V and 5 bases at J, leaving 7 bases unmatched. Looked up from germline, CDR1 is SGHTA and CDR2 is FQGNSA. This CDR3 region has 14 residues. CDR3 bases: TGTGCCAGCAGCTCACCGACTAGCCGGGAGACCCAGTACTTC. Translating gives CASSSPTSRETQYF. Drawing the rest from reference TRBV7-2 and TRBJ2-5, the complete variable domain is GAGVSQSPSNKVTEKGKDVELRCDPISGHTALYWYRQSLGQGLEFLIYFQGNSAPDKSGLPSDRFSAERTGGSVSTLTIQRTQQEDSAVYLCASSSPTSRETQYFGPGTRLLVL.

This clonotype turned up a few times. V usage is TRBV6-6 and J usage is TRBJ2-7; D is possibly TRBD1 (6 bases). CDR1 and CDR2 from the germline V gene are MNHNY and SVGAGI (reference sequence). V was clipped by 8 bases and J by 7 bases, with 18 bases between them. The CDR3 is 13 amino acids. As DNA, the CDR3 is TGTGCCAGCTCCCTCGACAGGCCTGAAGAGCAGTACTTC. Residues: CASSLDRPEEQYF.

This clonotype occurred many times. The CDR3: CASSVYTGELFF. CDR3 in DNA: TGTGCCAGCAGCGTATACACCGGGGAGCTGTTTTTT. The rearrangement uses TRBV7-2 and TRBJ2-2; D call uncertain. CDR3 length: 12 amino acids. Germline loops: CDR1 SGHTA, CDR2 FQGNSA. Trimming took off 5 bases at V and 3 bases at J, with 4 bases between the two ends.

This clonotype was seen a handful of times. V and J are TRBV2 and TRBJ1-1; D call uncertain. Germline-derived CDR1 and CDR2 are SNHLY and FYNNEI. This CDR3 has 10 residues. V gave up 1 base and J gave up 11 bases, with 5 bases separating them. The chain's CDR3 is CASSEGHAFF. The CDR3 coding sequence is TGTGCCAGCAGTGAAGGGCATGCTTTCTTT.

This clonotype has just a few counts. This sequence joins TRBV19 and TRBJ1-5; TRBD1 might be the D (5 bases). The ends were cut back, 3 bases at V and 9 bases at J, with 15 bases in the middle. The CDR3 consists of 14 residues. Germline CDR1 is LNHDA and CDR2 is SQIVND (reference sequence). CDR3 region: CASSILEGLRPQHF. The CDR3 bases are TGTGCCAGTAGTATTCTGGAGGGGTTGCGGCCCCAGCATTTT. The full variable domain, rest sourced from reference TRBV19 and TRBJ1-5, is DGGITQSPKYLFRKEGQNVTLSCEQNLNHDAMYWYRQDPGQGLRLIYYSQIVNDFQKGDIAEGYSVSREKKESFPLTVTSAQKNPTAFYLCASSILEGLRPQHFGDGTRLSIL.

In its sample, this clonotype was seen many times. The chain recombines TRBV7-9 with TRBJ2-7, with TRBD1 as a possible D gene (6 bases). The CDR3 runs 12 residues. Germline CDR1 SEHNR, CDR2 FQNEAQ (reference sequence). Between the trimmed V and J ends, which lost 1 base and 6 bases, there was a span of 7 bases. Written as DNA, the CDR3 is TGTGCCAGCAGCTTAGGGACAGTCGAGCAGTACTTC. Encoded protein: CASSLGTVEQYF. Based on the CDR3 plus reference TRBV7-9 and TRBJ2-7, the full variable domain is DTGVSQNPRHKITKRGQNVTFRCDPISEHNRLYWYRQTLGQGPEFLTYFQNEAQLEKSRLLSDRFSAERPKGSFSTLEIQRTEQGDSAMYLCASSLGTVEQYFGPGTRLTVT.

The table lists this clonotype with many counts. The rearrangement links TRBV6-2 or TRBV6-3 to TRBJ1-2, with TRBD1 as a possible D gene (5 bases). V lost 2 bases and J 6 bases, leaving 16 bases between the germline ends. This CDR3 has 15 amino acids. Germline V CDR1 and CDR2: MNHEY, SVGEGT. CDR3 nucleotides: TGTGCCAGCAGTTACGTTGGCCCCGGGGCCCATGGCTACACCTTC. Its translation is CASSYVGPGAHGYTF.

This clonotype was picked up many times. The chain employs TRBV29-1 and TRBJ2-5; the D is unclear. CDR1 SQVTM and CDR2 ANQGSEA come from the germline V gene. This CDR3 has 8 residues. Trimming left V 4 bases short and J 10 bases short, with 4 bases between. The CDR3 reads CSVGLQYF. The CDR3, as DNA: TGCAGCGTTGGGCTCCAGTACTTC. The full variable domain, in which reference TRBV29-1 and TRBJ2-5 provide the parts outside the CDR3, is SAVISQKPSRDICQRGTSLTIQCQVDSQVTMMFWYRQQPGQSLTLIATANQGSEATYESGFVIDKFPISRPNLTFSTLTVSNMSPEDSSIYLCSVGLQYFGPGTRLLVL.

The chain couples TRBV3-1 to TRBJ2-5; perhaps TRBD1 as D (5 bases). Germline V gene data show CDR1 as LGHDT and CDR2 as YNNKEL (reference sequence). V gave up 4 bases and J gave up 9 bases, with 12 bases separating them. The CDR3 runs to 12 residues. CDR3 coding DNA: TGTGCCAGCAGCCGACAAGAAGGGGCCCAGTACTTC. Protein product: CASSRQEGAQYF.

This clonotype occurred a few times. This chain uses TRBV29-1 with TRBJ2-2; 7 bases are shared with TRBD1. The length of the CDR3 is 13 residues. V lost 7 bases to trimming and J lost 4 bases; unmatched junction nucleotides: 6. CDR1 is SQVTM, CDR2 ANQGSEA, per germline. The CDR3 loop is CSGRQGITGELFF. The CDR3, as DNA: TGCAGCGGACGACAGGGAATCACCGGGGAGCTGTTTTTT.

Many counts were recorded for this clonotype. The chain is built from TRBV5-1 and TRBJ2-7; tentatively, D is TRBD1 (5 bases). From germline, CDR1 is SGHRS and CDR2 YFSETQ. This CDR3 region has 16 residues. V lost 1 base and J lost 2, with 16 bases in between. CDR3 residues: CASSLFGRELTYEQYF. The DNA for the CDR3 is TGCGCCAGCAGCTTGTTCGGCAGGGAACTAACCTACGAGCAGTACTTC.

This clonotype was counted between two and nine times. The V call is TRBV7-2, the J call TRBJ2-1; 7 bases map to TRBD2. This CDR3 has 14 residues. The germline gives CDR1 SGHTA, CDR2 FQGNSA. Trimming removed 6 bases from V and 2 bases from J; junction bases left unmatched: 4. In DNA form, the CDR3 reads TGTGCCAGCAGTTTACGGGGGGCCTACAATGAGCAGTTCTTC. Protein sequence: CASSLRGAYNEQFF.

Written as DNA, the CDR3 is TGCAGTGTTGAGGACAGGCTTATTGGCTACACCTTC. Its protein is CSVEDRLIGYTF. The chain recombines TRBV20-1 with TRBJ1-2; 7 nucleotides line up with TRBD1. The CDR3 is made up of 12 amino acids. The germline V gene has CDR1 DFQATT and CDR2 SNEGSKA (reference sequence). The V gene end was trimmed by 7 bases and the J gene end by 7 bases; junction bases not matched to a gene: 9.

There are many counts of this clonotype. V is TRBV12-3 or TRBV12-4 and J is TRBJ2-5; TRBD1 is a possible D gene (5 bases). V was pared by 3 bases and J by 2 bases, with 13 bases between. The CDR3 consists of 15 residues. The CDR3 nucleotides read TGTGCCAGCAGTTTGCACCAGGGATTACAAGAGACCCAGTACTTC. It yields the protein CASSLHQGLQETQYF.

This chain links TRBV5-5 with TRBJ2-2; D might be TRBD1 or TRBD2, each matching 5 bases. CDR3 length equals 16 residues. Germline V gives CDR1 SGHKS, CDR2 YYEKEE (reference sequence). Trimming stripped 0 bases from V and 0 bases from J, with 9 bases between. The CDR3: CASSLDRGSNTGELFF. CDR3 DNA: TGTGCCAGCAGCTTGGACCGGGGCTCGAACACCGGGGAGCTGTTTTTT.

V is TRBV7-2 and J is TRBJ2-7; a possible D gene is TRBD1 (6 bases). The CDR3 has 14 residues. Per the germline V gene, CDR1 is SGHTA and CDR2 is FQGNSA. V shed 2 bases and J shed 2 bases, with 10 bases lying between them. In DNA form, the CDR3 reads TGTGCCAGCAGCTTATCGGACAGTACCTACGAGCAGTACTTC. It codes for CASSLSDSTYEQYF.

For this clonotype: Just one base apart from a much larger clone, this may be a read error. The rearrangement joins TRBV2 to TRBJ1-2; 9 nucleotides agree with TRBD1. The CDR3 contains 13 residues. The ends lost 6 bases at V and 9 bases at J; junction bases unmatched: 8. Germline-derived CDR1 and CDR2 are SNHLY and FYNNEI. CDR3 in amino acids: CASRRDREDSYTF. CDR3 bases: TGTGCCAGCAGACGGGACAGGGAAGATAGCTACACCTTC.

This clonotype came up many times. The chain uses TRBV19 and TRBJ2-3, with 8 nucleotides matching TRBD2. The V gene end was trimmed by 8 bases and the J gene end by 5 bases; junction bases not matched to a gene: 9. The CDR3 runs to 14 residues. Looked up from germline, CDR1 is LNHDA and CDR2 is SQIVND (reference sequence). CDR3 protein: CASQAGARGDTQYF. In nucleotides, the CDR3 is TGTGCCAGTCAAGCGGGGGCCCGCGGAGATACGCAGTATTTT.